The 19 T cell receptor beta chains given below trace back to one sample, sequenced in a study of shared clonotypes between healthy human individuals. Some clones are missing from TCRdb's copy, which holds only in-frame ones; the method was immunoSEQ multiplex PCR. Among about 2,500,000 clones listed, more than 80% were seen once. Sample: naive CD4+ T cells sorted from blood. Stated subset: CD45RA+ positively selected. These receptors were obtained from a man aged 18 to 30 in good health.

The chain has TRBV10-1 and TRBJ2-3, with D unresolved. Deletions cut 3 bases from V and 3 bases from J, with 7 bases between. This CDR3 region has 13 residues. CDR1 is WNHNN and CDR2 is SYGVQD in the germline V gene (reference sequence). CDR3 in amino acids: CASSESPTDTQYF. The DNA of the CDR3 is TGCGCCAGCAGTGAATCACCAACAGATACGCAGTATTTT.

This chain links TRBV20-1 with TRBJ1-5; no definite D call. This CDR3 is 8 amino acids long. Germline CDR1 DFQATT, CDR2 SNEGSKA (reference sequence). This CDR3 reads CSVGPQHF. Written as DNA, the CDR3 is TGCAGCGTTGGGCCCCAGCATTTT.

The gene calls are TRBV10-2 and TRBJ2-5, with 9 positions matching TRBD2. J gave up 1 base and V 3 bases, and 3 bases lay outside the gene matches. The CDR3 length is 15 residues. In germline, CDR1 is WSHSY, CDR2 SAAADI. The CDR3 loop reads CASSDGRGGQETQYF. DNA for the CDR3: TGCGCCAGCAGTGATGGGCGGGGGGGCCAAGAGACCCAGTACTTC.

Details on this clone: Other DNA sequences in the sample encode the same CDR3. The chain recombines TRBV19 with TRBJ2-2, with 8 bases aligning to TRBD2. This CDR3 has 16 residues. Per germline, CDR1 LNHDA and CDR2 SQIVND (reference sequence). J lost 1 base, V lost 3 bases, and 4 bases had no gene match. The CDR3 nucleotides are TGTGCCAGTAGTATCGGCCTAGCGGGGAACACCGGGGAGCTGTTTTTT. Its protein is CASSIGLAGNTGELFF.

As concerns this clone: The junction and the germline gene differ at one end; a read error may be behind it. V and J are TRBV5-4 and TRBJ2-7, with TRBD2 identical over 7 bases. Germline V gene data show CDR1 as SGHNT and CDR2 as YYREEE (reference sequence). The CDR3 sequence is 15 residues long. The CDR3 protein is CASSLSQTSSHEQYF. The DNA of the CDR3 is TGTGCCAGCAGCCTCTCACAGACTAGCTCCCACGAGCAGTACTTC. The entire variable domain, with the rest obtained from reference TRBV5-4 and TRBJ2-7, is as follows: ETGVTQSPTHLIKTRGQQVTLRCSSQSGHNTVSWYQQALGQGPQFIFQYYREEENGRGNFPPRFSGLQFPNYSSELNVNALELDDSALYLCASSLSQTSSHEQYFGPGTRLTVT.

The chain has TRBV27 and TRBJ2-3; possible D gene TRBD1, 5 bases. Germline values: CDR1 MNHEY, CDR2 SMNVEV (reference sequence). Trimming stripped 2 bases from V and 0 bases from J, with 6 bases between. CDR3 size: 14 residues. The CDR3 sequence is CASSLRGSTDTQYF. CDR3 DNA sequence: TGTGCCAGCAGTTTAAGGGGTAGCACAGATACGCAGTATTTT.

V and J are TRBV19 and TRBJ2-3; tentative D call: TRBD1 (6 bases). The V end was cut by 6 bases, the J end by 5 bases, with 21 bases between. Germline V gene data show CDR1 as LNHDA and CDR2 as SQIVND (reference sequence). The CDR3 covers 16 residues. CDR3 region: CASRSPGTRTLDTQYF. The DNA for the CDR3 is TGTGCCAGTAGATCTCCCGGGACACGGACTCTAGATACGCAGTATTTT.

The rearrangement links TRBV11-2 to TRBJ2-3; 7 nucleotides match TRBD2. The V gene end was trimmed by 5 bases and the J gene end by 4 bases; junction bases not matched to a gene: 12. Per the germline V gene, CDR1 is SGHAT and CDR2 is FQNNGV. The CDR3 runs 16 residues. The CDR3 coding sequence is TGTGCCAGCAGCCCCTTAGCGGGCGTGGGGGCAGATACGCAGTATTTT. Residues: CASSPLAGVGADTQYF. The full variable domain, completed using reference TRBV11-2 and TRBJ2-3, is EAGVAQSPRYKIIEKRQSVAFWCNPISGHATLYWYQQILGQGPKLLIQFQNNGVVDDSQLPKDRFSAERLKGVDSTLKIQPAKLEDSAVYLCASSPLAGVGADTQYFGPGTRLTVL.

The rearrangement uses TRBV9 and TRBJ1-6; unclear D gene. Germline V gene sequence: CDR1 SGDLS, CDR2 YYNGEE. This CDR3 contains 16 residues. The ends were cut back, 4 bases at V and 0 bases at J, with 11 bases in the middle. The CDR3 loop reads CASSSRGSSYNSPLHF. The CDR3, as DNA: TGTGCCAGCAGCTCCCGGGGAAGCTCCTATAATTCACCCCTCCACTTT.

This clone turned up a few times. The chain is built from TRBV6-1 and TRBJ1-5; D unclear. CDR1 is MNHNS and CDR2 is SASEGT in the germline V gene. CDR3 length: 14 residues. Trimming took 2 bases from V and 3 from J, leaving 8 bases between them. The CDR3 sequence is CASSESGLNQPQHF. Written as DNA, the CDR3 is TGTGCCAGCAGTGAATCAGGACTCAATCAGCCCCAGCATTTT.

CDR3 sequence: CATSNPSEGVSDTQYF. As DNA, the CDR3 is TGTGCCACCAGCAATCCCTCGGAGGGCGTCAGTGATACGCAGTATTTT. This chain connects TRBV15 to TRBJ2-3, with D maybe TRBD2 (6 bases). The germline V and J ends were trimmed by 4 bases and 6 bases, with 20 bases remaining between them. From germline, CDR1 is LNHNV and CDR2 YYDKDF (reference sequence). The CDR3 loop spans 16 amino acids. The full variable domain, completed using reference TRBV15 and TRBJ2-3, is DAMVIQNPRYQVTQFGKPVTLSCSQTLNHNVMYWYQQKSSQAPKLLFHYYDKDFNNEADTPDNFQSRRPNTSFCFLDIRSPGLGDTAMYLCATSNPSEGVSDTQYFGPGTRLTVL.

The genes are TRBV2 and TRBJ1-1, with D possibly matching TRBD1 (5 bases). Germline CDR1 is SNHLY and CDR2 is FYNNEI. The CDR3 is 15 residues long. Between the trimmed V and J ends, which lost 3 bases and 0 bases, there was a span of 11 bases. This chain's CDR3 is CASSDRAQMNTEAFF. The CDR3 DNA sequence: TGTGCCAGCAGTGACAGGGCTCAAATGAACACTGAAGCTTTCTTT.

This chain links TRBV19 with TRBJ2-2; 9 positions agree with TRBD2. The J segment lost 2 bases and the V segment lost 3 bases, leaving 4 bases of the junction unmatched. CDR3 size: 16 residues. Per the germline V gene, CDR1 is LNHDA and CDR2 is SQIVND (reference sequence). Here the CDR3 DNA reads TGTGCCAGTAGTATTGTAGCGGGGGTTAACACCGGGGAGCTGTTTTTT. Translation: CASSIVAGVNTGELFF.

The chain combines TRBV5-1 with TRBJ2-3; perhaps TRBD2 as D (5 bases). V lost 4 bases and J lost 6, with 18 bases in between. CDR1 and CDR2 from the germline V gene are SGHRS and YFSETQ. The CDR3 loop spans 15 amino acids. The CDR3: CASSPLGRGIDTQYF. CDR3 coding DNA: TGCGCCAGCAGCCCTTTAGGACGGGGTATCGATACGCAGTATTTT. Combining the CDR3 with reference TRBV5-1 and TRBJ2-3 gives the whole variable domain KAGVTQTPRYLIKTRGQQVTLSCSPISGHRSVSWYQQTPGQGLQFLFEYFSETQRNKGNFPGRFSGRQFSNSRSEMNVSTLELGDSALYLCASSPLGRGIDTQYFGPGTRLTVL.

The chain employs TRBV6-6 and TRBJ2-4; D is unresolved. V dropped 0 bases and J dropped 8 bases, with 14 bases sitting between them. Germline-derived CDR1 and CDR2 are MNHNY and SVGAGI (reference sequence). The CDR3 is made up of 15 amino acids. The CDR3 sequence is CASSYSTTFSDIQYF. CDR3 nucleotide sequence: TGTGCCAGCAGTTACTCGACGACGTTTAGTGACATTCAGTACTTC.

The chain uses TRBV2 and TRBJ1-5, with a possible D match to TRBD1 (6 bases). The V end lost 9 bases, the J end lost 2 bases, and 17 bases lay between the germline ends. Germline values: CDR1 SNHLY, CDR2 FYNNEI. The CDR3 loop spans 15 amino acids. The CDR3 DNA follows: TGTGCCAGTCGCCGGGGGCCGGGGGGCAATCAGCCCCAGCATTTT. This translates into CASRRGPGGNQPQHF.

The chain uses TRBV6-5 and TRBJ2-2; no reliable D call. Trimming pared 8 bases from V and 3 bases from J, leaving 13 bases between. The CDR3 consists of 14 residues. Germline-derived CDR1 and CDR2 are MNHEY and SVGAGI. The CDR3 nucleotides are TGTGCCAGCGGGCCCTTCCAGTACACCGGGGAGCTGTTTTTT. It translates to CASGPFQYTGELFF.

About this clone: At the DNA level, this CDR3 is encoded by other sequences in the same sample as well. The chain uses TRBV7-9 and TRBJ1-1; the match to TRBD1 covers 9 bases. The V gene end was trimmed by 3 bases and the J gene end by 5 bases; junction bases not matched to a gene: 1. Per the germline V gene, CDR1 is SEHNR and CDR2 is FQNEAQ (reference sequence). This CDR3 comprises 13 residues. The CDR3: CASSFDRGTEAFF. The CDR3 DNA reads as TGTGCCAGCAGCTTTGACAGGGGGACTGAAGCTTTCTTT.

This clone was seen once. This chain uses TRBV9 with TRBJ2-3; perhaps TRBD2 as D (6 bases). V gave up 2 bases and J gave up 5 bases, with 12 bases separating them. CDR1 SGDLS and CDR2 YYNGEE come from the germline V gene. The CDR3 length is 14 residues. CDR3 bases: TGTGCCAGCAGCGTGGGCGGGGATGGAGATACGCAGTATTTT. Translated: CASSVGGDGDTQYF.